The rows below give T cell receptor beta chains drawn from one sample of a study of blood T cell repertoires in COVID-19. Profiling relied on immunoSEQ multiplex PCR, and the TCRdb table lists in-frame clones only, not all of them. This sample has some 70,000 clones; 80% to 90% occur once, and the top ten carry more than 1.4%. Sequencing was performed on peripheral blood. These receptors were obtained from a woman aged 55-69 years with acute or convalescent COVID-19. Each CDR3 is given with its conserved first and last residue. Each record gives: D gene, CDR3 length, J gene, clone size, V gene, CDR3 DNA, CDR3 protein. A D gene is named only where the DNA matches it firmly. Only some rows state a clone size, as once, few, many or a class for expanded clones.

D gene: -; CDR3 length: 15; J gene: TRBJ1-4; clone size: -; V gene: TRBV27; CDR3 DNA: TGTGCCAGCGGTCTTCGGGGATCAACTAATGAAAAACTGTTTTTT; CDR3 protein: CASGLRGSTNEKLFF
D gene: TRBD1; CDR3 length: 13; J gene: TRBJ1-2; clone size: -; V gene: TRBV6-4; CDR3 DNA: TGTGCCAGCAGTGAGACAGGGGACTATGGCTACACCTTC; CDR3 protein: CASSETGDYGYTF
D gene: -; CDR3 length: 15; J gene: TRBJ2-3; clone size: -; V gene: TRBV7-9; CDR3 DNA: TGTGCCAGCAGACGGGAGAGGGGCGGGTCCGATACGCAGTATTTT; CDR3 protein: CASRRERGGSDTQYF
D gene: -; CDR3 length: 15; J gene: TRBJ1-5; clone size: -; V gene: TRBV10-1; CDR3 DNA: TGCGCCAGCAGTGATAAGGGAGTAGGCAATCAGCCCCAGCATTTT; CDR3 protein: CASSDKGVGNQPQHF
D gene: -; CDR3 length: 15; J gene: TRBJ2-7; clone size: once; V gene: TRBV7-9; CDR3 DNA: TGTGCCAGCAGCCCGACACAAGGTTTGAACTACGAGCAGTACTTC; CDR3 protein: CASSPTQGLNYEQYF
D gene: -; CDR3 length: 13; J gene: TRBJ1-1; clone size: -; V gene: TRBV27; CDR3 DNA: TGTGCCAGCAGTTTGGGGGGAGACACTGAAGCTTTCTTT; CDR3 protein: CASSLGGDTEAFF
D gene: -; CDR3 length: 15; J gene: TRBJ2-7; clone size: -; V gene: TRBV5-8; CDR3 DNA: TGTGCCAGCAGCTTGCGGGGAGATCGGGGCTACGAGCAGTACTTC; CDR3 protein: CASSLRGDRGYEQYF
D gene: TRBD1; CDR3 length: 16; J gene: TRBJ1-2; clone size: -; V gene: TRBV6-2/TRBV6-3; CDR3 DNA: TGTGCCAGCAGTTACTCGGCAGGGGGCGGCGGATATGGCTACACCTTC; CDR3 protein: CASSYSAGGGGYGYTF
D gene: -; CDR3 length: 14; J gene: TRBJ1-5; clone size: -; V gene: TRBV7-2; CDR3 DNA: TGTGCCAGCAGCGCCCCGGGGGGGAATCAGCCCCAGCATTTT; CDR3 protein: CASSAPGGNQPQHF
D gene: -; CDR3 length: 13; J gene: TRBJ2-3; clone size: -; V gene: TRBV7-3; CDR3 DNA: TGTGCCAGCAGCTTGGTCGGGACAGATACGCAGTATTTT; CDR3 protein: CASSLVGTDTQYF
D gene: -; CDR3 length: 16; J gene: TRBJ1-2; clone size: -; V gene: TRBV4-2; CDR3 DNA: TGTGCCAGCAGCCAAGATCTCGGGACTACAATCTATGGCTACACCTTC; CDR3 protein: CASSQDLGTTIYGYTF
D gene: -; CDR3 length: 13; J gene: TRBJ1-5; clone size: few; V gene: TRBV5-1; CDR3 DNA: TGCGCCAGCAGCGCGGCAGGAGGTCAGCCCCAGCATTTT; CDR3 protein: CASSAAGGQPQHF
D gene: TRBD1; CDR3 length: 19; J gene: TRBJ2-6; clone size: -; V gene: TRBV7-3; CDR3 DNA: TGTGCCAGCAGCTTAAAAACCCCCCGGGACAGGGCTGGGGCCAACGTCCTGACTTTC; CDR3 protein: CASSLKTPRDRAGANVLTF
D gene: -; CDR3 length: 17; J gene: TRBJ2-3; clone size: once; V gene: TRBV9; CDR3 DNA: TGTGCCAGCAGCCGTACACCCCGGGAGTCGAGCACAGATACGCAGTATTTT; CDR3 protein: CASSRTPRESSTDTQYF
D gene: -; CDR3 length: 15; J gene: TRBJ1-6; clone size: -; V gene: TRBV3-1/TRBV3-2; CDR3 DNA: TGTGCCAGCAGCCCCCTGGCAGGGGCAAATTCACCCCTCCACTTT; CDR3 protein: CASSPLAGANSPLHF
D gene: TRBD1; CDR3 length: 14; J gene: TRBJ1-6; clone size: -; V gene: TRBV19; CDR3 DNA: TGTGCCAGTAGTACTACAGGGGTGAGTTCACCCCTCCACTTT; CDR3 protein: CASSTTGVSSPLHF
D gene: TRBD1; CDR3 length: 16; J gene: TRBJ1-2; clone size: -; V gene: TRBV7-9; CDR3 DNA: TGTGCCAGCAGCTTAGCTCGGGACAGGAGAAACTATGGCTACACCTTC; CDR3 protein: CASSLARDRRNYGYTF
D gene: -; CDR3 length: 16; J gene: TRBJ2-2; clone size: -; V gene: TRBV19; CDR3 DNA: TGTGCCAGTAGTATGGGCTCGGTCGGCTTTACCGGGGAGCTGTTTTTT; CDR3 protein: CASSMGSVGFTGELFF
D gene: -; CDR3 length: 17; J gene: TRBJ1-6; clone size: -; V gene: TRBV15; CDR3 DNA: TGTGCCACCAGCGAGCGGAGGACCCCGAATAACCATTCACCCCTCCACTTT; CDR3 protein: CATSERRTPNNHSPLHF
D gene: -; CDR3 length: 14; J gene: TRBJ2-7; clone size: -; V gene: TRBV9; CDR3 DNA: TGTGCCAGCAACCTCCAGGAATTCTCCTACGAGCAGTACTTC; CDR3 protein: CASNLQEFSYEQYF
D gene: -; CDR3 length: 14; J gene: TRBJ2-7; clone size: once; V gene: TRBV5-8; CDR3 DNA: TGTGCCAGCAGCCGGAGCAATCGGGGATACGAGCAGTACTTC; CDR3 protein: CASSRSNRGYEQYF
D gene: -; CDR3 length: 14; J gene: TRBJ1-1; clone size: -; V gene: TRBV3-1/TRBV3-2; CDR3 DNA: TGTGCCAGCAGACTTACAGGGATGAACACTGAAGCTTTCTTT; CDR3 protein: CASRLTGMNTEAFF
D gene: TRBD2; CDR3 length: 16; J gene: TRBJ2-1; clone size: -; V gene: TRBV10-1; CDR3 DNA: TGCGCCAGCTCCCCCATAGCGGGGAGCTCCTACAATGAGCAGTTCTTC; CDR3 protein: CASSPIAGSSYNEQFF
D gene: TRBD2; CDR3 length: 16; J gene: TRBJ2-7; clone size: -; V gene: TRBV11-1; CDR3 DNA: TGTGCCAGCGGGACTAGCGGGATCGCGGGAAACTCCGAGCAGTACTTC; CDR3 protein: CASGTSGIAGNSEQYF
D gene: -; CDR3 length: 15; J gene: TRBJ2-2; clone size: -; V gene: TRBV5-5; CDR3 DNA: TGTGCCAGCAGCTTAGGAGGGGTATATCGCGGGGAGCTGTTTTTT; CDR3 protein: CASSLGGVYRGELFF
D gene: -; CDR3 length: 13; J gene: TRBJ1-2; clone size: -; V gene: TRBV19; CDR3 DNA: TGTGCCAGTAGCTTCACCGGGACACTGGAAAGAACCTTC; CDR3 protein: CASSFTGTLERTF
D gene: TRBD1; CDR3 length: 13; J gene: TRBJ1-2; clone size: -; V gene: TRBV6-5; CDR3 DNA: TGTGCCAGCAACAAGGACAGGACGTATGGCTACACCTTC; CDR3 protein: CASNKDRTYGYTF
D gene: TRBD1; CDR3 length: 19; J gene: TRBJ1-4; clone size: -; V gene: TRBV7-9; CDR3 DNA: TGTGCCAGCAGCTCCACCTTAGGAGGGGGCAAGAGAACTAATGAAAAACTGTTTTTT; CDR3 protein: CASSSTLGGGKRTNEKLFF
D gene: TRBD2; CDR3 length: 15; J gene: TRBJ2-7; clone size: -; V gene: TRBV2; CDR3 DNA: TGTGCCAGCAGTGAAGATCGGGCGGGAGCCTACGAGCAGTACTTC; CDR3 protein: CASSEDRAGAYEQYF
D gene: -; CDR3 length: 16; J gene: TRBJ1-3; clone size: -; V gene: TRBV7-9; CDR3 DNA: TGTGCCAGCAGCTTAGTGTCAGGGCTTAGTGGAAACACCATATATTTT; CDR3 protein: CASSLVSGLSGNTIYF
D gene: -; CDR3 length: 15; J gene: TRBJ1-1; clone size: -; V gene: TRBV27; CDR3 DNA: TGTGCCAGCACCAGGGCCCCGAACCAGAACACTGAAGCTTTCTTT; CDR3 protein: CASTRAPNQNTEAFF
D gene: -; CDR3 length: 14; J gene: TRBJ2-2; clone size: -; V gene: TRBV7-2; CDR3 DNA: TGTGCCAGCAGCCTCTCCTCTGACACCGGGGAGCTGTTTTTT; CDR3 protein: CASSLSSDTGELFF
D gene: TRBD1; CDR3 length: 16; J gene: TRBJ2-2; clone size: -; V gene: TRBV27; CDR3 DNA: TGTGCCAGCAGTCACCTGACAGGGGCGAACACCGGGGAGCTGTTTTTT; CDR3 protein: CASSHLTGANTGELFF
D gene: -; CDR3 length: 14; J gene: TRBJ2-1; clone size: -; V gene: TRBV24-1; CDR3 DNA: TGTGCCACCAGTGAGTCTACGAACTACAATGAGCAGTTCTTC; CDR3 protein: CATSESTNYNEQFF
D gene: TRBD1; CDR3 length: 16; J gene: TRBJ2-7; clone size: -; V gene: TRBV7-2; CDR3 DNA: TGTGCCAGCAGTTTTTTTGGGACAGGGTCCTCCTACGAGCAGTACTTC; CDR3 protein: CASSFFGTGSSYEQYF
D gene: -; CDR3 length: 12; J gene: TRBJ2-3; clone size: -; V gene: TRBV12-3/TRBV12-4; CDR3 DNA: TGTGCCAGCAGTTTAATCGCGGAGTCGCAGTATTTT; CDR3 protein: CASSLIAESQYF
D gene: TRBD2; CDR3 length: 15; J gene: TRBJ2-7; clone size: few; V gene: TRBV4-1; CDR3 DNA: TGCGCCAGCAGCCAAGTTGAGCGGGAGGACTACGAGCAGTACTTC; CDR3 protein: CASSQVEREDYEQYF
D gene: -; CDR3 length: 16; J gene: TRBJ1-6; clone size: -; V gene: TRBV4-1; CDR3 DNA: TGCGCCAGCAGCCGTGGGGAGAGCTCCTATAATTCACCCCTCCACTTT; CDR3 protein: CASSRGESSYNSPLHF
D gene: TRBD1; CDR3 length: 14; J gene: TRBJ1-1; clone size: -; V gene: TRBV18; CDR3 DNA: TGTGCCAGCTCACCAAACAGGGGGAACACTGAAGCTTTCTTT; CDR3 protein: CASSPNRGNTEAFF
D gene: -; CDR3 length: 19; J gene: TRBJ1-4; clone size: once; V gene: TRBV7-6; CDR3 DNA: TGTGCCAGCAGCTTAGACCCTCAACAGGACGTAGCAACTAATGAAAAACTGTTTTTT; CDR3 protein: CASSLDPQQDVATNEKLFF
D gene: TRBD1; CDR3 length: 14; J gene: TRBJ2-7; clone size: -; V gene: TRBV6-5; CDR3 DNA: TGTGCCAGCAGGGGGACAGGATCTTCCTACGAGCAGTACTTC; CDR3 protein: CASRGTGSSYEQYF
D gene: TRBD1; CDR3 length: 17; J gene: TRBJ1-6; clone size: -; V gene: TRBV28; CDR3 DNA: TGTGCCAGCAGCTCTCCGGGACAGGGATCCTATAATTCACCCCTCCACTTT; CDR3 protein: CASSSPGQGSYNSPLHF
D gene: -; CDR3 length: 15; J gene: TRBJ1-4; clone size: -; V gene: TRBV11-2; CDR3 DNA: TGTGCCAGCAGCTTAATGGGAGTCGCTAATGAAAAACTGTTTTTT; CDR3 protein: CASSLMGVANEKLFF
D gene: -; CDR3 length: 15; J gene: TRBJ1-3; clone size: -; V gene: TRBV3-1/TRBV3-2; CDR3 DNA: TGTGCCAGCAGCCCAAGGCCTAGCTCTGGAAACACCATATATTTT; CDR3 protein: CASSPRPSSGNTIYF
D gene: -; CDR3 length: 15; J gene: TRBJ1-4; clone size: -; V gene: TRBV9; CDR3 DNA: TGTGCCAGCAGCGTAGGCCCGACCCAGGGGGAAAAACTGTTTTTT; CDR3 protein: CASSVGPTQGEKLFF
D gene: -; CDR3 length: 14; J gene: TRBJ1-2; clone size: medium-sized; V gene: TRBV30; CDR3 DNA: TGTGCCTGGAGCGGCAGTAGACTCAACTATGGCTACACCTTC; CDR3 protein: CAWSGSRLNYGYTF
D gene: TRBD1; CDR3 length: 16; J gene: TRBJ1-1; clone size: -; V gene: TRBV18; CDR3 DNA: TGTGCCAGCTCACCTGGACAGGGCCTGGTGAACACTGAAGCTTTCTTT; CDR3 protein: CASSPGQGLVNTEAFF
D gene: -; CDR3 length: 14; J gene: TRBJ1-5; clone size: -; V gene: TRBV19; CDR3 DNA: TGTGCCAGTACCGCCACTTCAAAAAATCAGCCCCAGCATTTT; CDR3 protein: CASTATSKNQPQHF
D gene: TRBD1; CDR3 length: 16; J gene: TRBJ1-6; clone size: -; V gene: TRBV27; CDR3 DNA: TGTGCCAGCTCCTCTCCCGGACAGGCTTCTAATTCACCCCTCCACTTT; CDR3 protein: CASSSPGQASNSPLHF
D gene: -; CDR3 length: 16; J gene: TRBJ2-7; clone size: -; V gene: TRBV18; CDR3 DNA: TGTGCCAGCTCACCACCGCGCGGGACTGGCTCCTACGAGCAGTACTTC; CDR3 protein: CASSPPRGTGSYEQYF